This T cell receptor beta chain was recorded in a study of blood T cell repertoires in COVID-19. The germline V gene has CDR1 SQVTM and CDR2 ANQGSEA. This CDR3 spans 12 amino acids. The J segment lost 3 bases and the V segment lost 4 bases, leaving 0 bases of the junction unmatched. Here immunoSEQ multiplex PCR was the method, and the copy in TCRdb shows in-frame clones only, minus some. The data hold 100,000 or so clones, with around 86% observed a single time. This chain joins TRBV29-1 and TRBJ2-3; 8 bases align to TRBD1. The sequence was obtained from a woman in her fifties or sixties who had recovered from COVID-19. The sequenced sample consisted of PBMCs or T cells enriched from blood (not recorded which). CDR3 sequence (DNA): TGCAGCGTTGGACAGGGGACAGATACGCAGTATTTT. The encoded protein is CSVGQGTDTQYF.